This TCR beta chain was found in a study of T cell responses to AZD1222 COVID-19 vaccine. As for the study in general: Second-dose recipients at about 4 or about 12 weeks were treated as one pooled group.

Profiling relied on immunoSEQ multiplex PCR, and the TCRdb table lists in-frame clones only, not all of them. The sample has over 95,000 clones; 87% are singletons. The CDR3 spans 16 residues. The V and J ends lost 5 bases and 0 bases, in that order; junction bases with no gene match: 9. Looked up from germline, CDR1 is LGHNA and CDR2 is YNFKEQ. This chain connects TRBV4-2 to TRBJ2-7; 8 bases line up with TRBD1. The sequences come from peripheral blood, collected on day 0 of AZD1222 vaccination. The TCR originated in an adult in good health. Here the CDR3 DNA reads TGTGCCAGCAGCAGACCAGGGGGCTCCCTCTCCTACGAGCAGTACTTC. Encoded protein: CASSRPGGSLSYEQYF.